This T cell receptor beta chain was identified in a study of T cells after yellow fever vaccination. For the study at large: Those fractions that held only low numbers of cells were prepared using the SMART-Seq v4 Ultra Low Input RNA kit. General observations from the study: Overlap between CD4 and CD8 compartments was detected for a small share of clonotypes. The bulk population could contribute abundant contaminating clonotypes to FACS-sorted repertoires.

Production of TCR cDNA was by 5'RACE template switching, which also added a universal primer site and UMIs. A single record per CDR3 protein comes from TCRdb applying MiXCR to the 5' RACE reads. Of 90,000 to 130,000 distinct CDR3 sequences listed, 8.4% were seen once; the top ten hold around 25%. From germline, CDR1 is SGHRS and CDR2 YFSETQ. Trimming left V 9 bases short and J 6 bases short, with 22 bases between. This CDR3 is built from 15 residues. Notes on this clonotype: The antigen is undetermined.

This sequence originates from a man aged 30-40 years who received the YFV17D yellow fever vaccine. The sequences come from CD8+ T cells sorted from PBMCs, collected 45 days after the yellow fever booster vaccination. The chain carries TRBV5-1 and TRBJ2-1, with D perhaps TRBD2 (6 bases). The chain's CDR3 is CATHGRWKYGNEQFF. The CDR3 DNA is TGCGCCACCCATGGGAGGTGGAAATATGGCAATGAGCAGTTCTTC.